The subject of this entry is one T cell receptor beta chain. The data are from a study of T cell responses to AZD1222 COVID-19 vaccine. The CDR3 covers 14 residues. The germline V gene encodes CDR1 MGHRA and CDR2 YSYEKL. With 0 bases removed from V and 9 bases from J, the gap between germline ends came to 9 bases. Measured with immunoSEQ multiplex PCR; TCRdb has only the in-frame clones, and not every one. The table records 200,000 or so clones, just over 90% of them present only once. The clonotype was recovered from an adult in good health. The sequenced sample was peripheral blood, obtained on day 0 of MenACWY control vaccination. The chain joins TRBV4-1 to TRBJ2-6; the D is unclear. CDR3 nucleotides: TGCGCCAGCAGCCAAGATCAGGCCGTCAACGTCCTGACTTTC. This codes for CASSQDQAVNVLTF.